This TCR beta chain stems from a study of CD8 T cells in Susac syndrome. Random hexamers were used to reverse transcribe 0.5 to 1 ug of RNA. TCRdb independently ran MiXCR on the immunoSEQ multiplex PCR reads; one entry per CDR3 protein. Of more than 95,000 distinct CDR3 sequences listed, approximately 96% are singletons. The sequenced target, TCR beta, came from blood CD8+ and CD4+ T cells. CDR1 and CDR2 (germline): SGHAT, FQNNGV. Trimming pared 1 base from V and 2 bases from J, leaving 16 bases between. This CDR3 region has 17 residues. The J gene is TRBJ2-3, the V gene TRBV11-2; maybe TRBD2 (5 bases). Sequences were obtained from CD8+ T cells from PBMCs. This TCR came from a human donor with Susac syndrome. The DNA of the CDR3 is TGTGCCAGCAGCTTAGCTTCAGCGGTACTGATCACAGATACGCAGTATTTT. Its translation: CASSLASAVLITDTQYF.